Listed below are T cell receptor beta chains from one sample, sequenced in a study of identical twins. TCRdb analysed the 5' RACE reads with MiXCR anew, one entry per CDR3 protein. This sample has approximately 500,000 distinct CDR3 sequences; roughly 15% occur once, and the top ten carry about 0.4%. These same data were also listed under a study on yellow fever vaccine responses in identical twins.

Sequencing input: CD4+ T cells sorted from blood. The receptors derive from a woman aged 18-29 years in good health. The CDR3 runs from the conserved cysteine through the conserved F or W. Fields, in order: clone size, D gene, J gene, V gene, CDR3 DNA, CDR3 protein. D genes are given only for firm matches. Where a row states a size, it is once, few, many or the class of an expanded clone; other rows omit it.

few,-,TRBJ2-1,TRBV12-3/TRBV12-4,TGTGCCAGCGGTGGGCGGGGGCTCTACAATGAGCAGTTCTTC,CASGGRGLYNEQFF
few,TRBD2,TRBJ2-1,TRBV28,TGTGCCAGCAGTTGGGCGAGCGGGAGTTTCAATGAGCAGTTCTTC,CASSWASGSFNEQFF
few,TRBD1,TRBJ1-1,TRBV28,TGTGCCAGCAGGGAACCTTATGGGACAGGGGCTCCCACTGAAGCTTTCTTT,CASREPYGTGAPTEAFF
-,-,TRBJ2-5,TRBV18,TGTGCCAGCTCACCACCGATTTCGGGAGAGACCCAGTACTTC,CASSPPISGETQYF
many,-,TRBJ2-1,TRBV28,TGTGCCAGCAGTTTCGGCAGCCTACTCTACAATGAGCAGTTCTTC,CASSFGSLLYNEQFF
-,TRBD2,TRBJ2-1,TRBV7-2,TGTGCCAGCAACTACGTTGCGGGAGGTTATGAGCAGTTCTTC,CASNYVAGGYEQFF
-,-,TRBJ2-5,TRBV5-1,TGCGCCAGCAGAGACAGAGGACAAGAGACCCAGTACTTC,CASRDRGQETQYF
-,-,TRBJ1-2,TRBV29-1,TGCAGCGTTGAAGGAATAGGGAGCTATGGCTACACCTTC,CSVEGIGSYGYTF
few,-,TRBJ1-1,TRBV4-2,TGTGCCAGCAGCCGAAATGTGAACACTGAAGCTTTCTTT,CASSRNVNTEAFF
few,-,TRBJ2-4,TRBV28,TGTGCCAGCAGTTCCCCGCCGGTAGCCAAAAACATTCAGTACTTC,CASSSPPVAKNIQYF
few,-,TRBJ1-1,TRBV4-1,TGCGCCAGCAGCCAAGCCCCGGGACGGACTCATGAAGCTTTCTTT,CASSQAPGRTHEAFF
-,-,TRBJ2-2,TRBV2,TGTGCCAGCAGTTCTGTAGGGGACACCGGGGAGCTGTTTTTT,CASSSVGDTGELFF
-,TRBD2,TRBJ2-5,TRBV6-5,TGTGCCAGCAGTTACGGAGCAGCGGGGGCTATTCGGCTGGAGACCCAGTACTTC,CASSYGAAGAIRLETQYF
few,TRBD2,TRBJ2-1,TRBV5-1,TGCGCCAGCAGCTTGGCGGCTAGCGGGAGTAATAGCAATGAGCAGTTCTTC,CASSLAASGSNSNEQFF
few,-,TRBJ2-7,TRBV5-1,TGCGCCAGTGGGGCCGTGGGGCGAGCCGAGCAGTACTTC,CASGAVGRAEQYF
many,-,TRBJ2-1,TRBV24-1,TGTGCCACCAGTGACCCCAGGGCCCCCTACAATGAGCAGTTCTTC,CATSDPRAPYNEQFF
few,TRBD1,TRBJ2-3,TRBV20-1,TGCAGTGCCCTGCGCAGGGGGAGTGGGGGTACGCAGTATTTT,CSALRRGSGGTQYF
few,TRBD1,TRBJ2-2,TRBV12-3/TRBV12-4,TGTGCCAGCGACAGGGGGCGAGGCACCGGGGAGCTGTTTTTT,CASDRGRGTGELFF
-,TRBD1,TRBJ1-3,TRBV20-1,TGCAGTGCTAGAGAGACAGGGGGCACGAGAAACACCATATATTTT,CSARETGGTRNTIYF
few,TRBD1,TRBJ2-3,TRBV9,TGTGCCAGCAGCGTGAGGGGACAGCGGTACGAGGGCGCAGATACGCAGTATTTT,CASSVRGQRYEGADTQYF
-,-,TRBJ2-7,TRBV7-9,TGTGCCAGCAGCTTGGAACAGGGAATTAAGTACGAGCAGTACTTC,CASSLEQGIKYEQYF
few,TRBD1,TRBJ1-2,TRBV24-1,TGTGCCACCAGTGACGAGGGGTCAGGGGGCACCTATGGCTACACCTTC,CATSDEGSGGTYGYTF
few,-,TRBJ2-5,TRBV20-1,TGCAGTGCTAGGTCACCGGTCGGAGAATGGGCCCAGTACTTC,CSARSPVGEWAQYF
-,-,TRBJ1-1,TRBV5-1,TGCGCCAGCAGTTTAGACCTATGGGACACTGAAGCTTTCTTT,CASSLDLWDTEAFF
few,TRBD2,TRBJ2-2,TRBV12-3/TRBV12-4,TGTGCCAGCAGTTTGGGCGGGAGGGCGGTCGCCGGGGAGCTGTTTTTT,CASSLGGRAVAGELFF
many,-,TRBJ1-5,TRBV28,TGTGCCAGCAGTTTCGGGTTGTCGGTTAATCAGCCCCAGCATTTT,CASSFGLSVNQPQHF
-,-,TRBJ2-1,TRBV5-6,TGTGCCAGCAGCCCTGAAAGGGGACTCTACAATGAGCAGTTCTTC,CASSPERGLYNEQFF
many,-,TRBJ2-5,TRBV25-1,TGTGCCAGCAGTGAACCTGGGGGAGAGACCCAGTACTTC,CASSEPGGETQYF
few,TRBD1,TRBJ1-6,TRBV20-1,TGCAGTGCTAATCGACAGGGCAATAATTCACCCCTCCACTTT,CSANRQGNNSPLHF
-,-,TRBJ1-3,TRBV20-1,TGCAGTGCTAAACCGGGACATTCGGTGGCTGGAAACACCATATATTTT,CSAKPGHSVAGNTIYF
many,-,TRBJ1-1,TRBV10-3,TGTGCCATCAGCCGGGGCCCTCGTGAAGCTTTCTTT,CAISRGPREAFF
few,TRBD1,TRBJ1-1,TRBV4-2,TGTGCCAGCAGCCAAGAAATGAACGGCAGGGGGAAAGTAGCTTTCTTT,CASSQEMNGRGKVAFF
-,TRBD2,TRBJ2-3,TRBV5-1,TGCGCCAGCAGCTTGGTGGCGGGGGGCACTAGCACAGATACGCAGTATTTT,CASSLVAGGTSTDTQYF